Listed below are T cell receptor beta chains from one sample, sequenced in a study of blood T cell repertoires in COVID-19. Here immunoSEQ multiplex PCR was the method, and the copy in TCRdb shows in-frame clones only, minus some. The data contain 150,000 to 200,000 clones, 88% of them singletons. Sequenced: PBMCs or T cells enriched from blood (not recorded which). These receptors were obtained from a woman between 18 and 29 years old who had recovered from COVID-19. The CDR3 runs from the conserved cysteine through the conserved F or W. D genes are given only for firm matches. Size values are once, few and many counts, or a class for expanded clones, and some rows have none.

d_gene	j_gene	abundance	v_gene	CDR3aa	CDR3nt
NA	TRBJ2-3	NA	TRBV7-6	CASSTGWTVTDTQYF	TGTGCCAGCAGCACCGGGTGGACAGTCACAGATACGCAGTATTTT
TRBD2	TRBJ2-2	NA	TRBV2	CARQRVGLAGVSPGELFF	TGTGCCAGGCAAAGGGTAGGACTAGCGGGAGTATCACCCGGGGAGCTGTTTTTT
TRBD1	TRBJ1-1	NA	TRBV7-9	CASSSPTRQGDTEAFF	TGTGCCAGCAGCTCCCCGACCCGACAGGGGGACACTGAAGCTTTCTTT
NA	TRBJ2-5	few	TRBV7-2	CASSFGGRETQYF	TGTGCCAGCAGCTTCGGAGGGCGGGAGACCCAGTACTTC
TRBD2	TRBJ2-2	NA	TRBV6-5	CASRAAGAAGELFF	TGTGCCAGCAGGGCAGCGGGGGCGGCCGGGGAGCTGTTTTTT
NA	TRBJ2-2	NA	TRBV5-1	CASSLLGTGELFF	TGCGCCAGCAGCCTACTAGGCACCGGGGAGCTGTTTTTT
TRBD1	TRBJ2-3	NA	TRBV6-2/TRBV6-3	CASSRTGQDTDTQYF	TGTGCCAGCAGCCGTACCGGACAGGACACAGATACGCAGTATTTT
TRBD1	TRBJ1-1	NA	TRBV25-1	CASIRETGGYTEAFF	TGTGCCAGCATCCGAGAGACAGGGGGGTACACTGAAGCTTTCTTT
TRBD2	TRBJ2-3	few	TRBV20-1	CSASLLAGAPDTQYF	TGCAGTGCTAGTTTGCTAGCGGGAGCCCCGGATACGCAGTATTTT
NA	TRBJ2-1	NA	TRBV6-1	CASSEPTTALGNEQFF	TGTGCCAGCAGTGAACCCACGACAGCCCTGGGGAATGAGCAGTTCTTC
NA	TRBJ1-6	NA	TRBV2	CASRGQLSSYNSPLHF	TGTGCCAGCAGAGGACAGTTAAGCTCCTATAATTCACCCCTCCACTTT
NA	TRBJ2-7	NA	TRBV7-9	CASSLGSYEQYF	TGTGCCAGCAGCCTCGGCTCCTACGAGCAGTACTTC
TRBD2	TRBJ2-1	NA	TRBV5-1	CASSLGVLASGRGSYNEQFF	TGCGCCAGCAGCTTGGGAGTGTTGGCTAGCGGGAGGGGGTCCTACAATGAGCAGTTCTTC
TRBD2	TRBJ2-1	NA	TRBV27	CASSKTSGRAVEQFF	TGTGCCAGCAGTAAAACTAGCGGGAGGGCCGTGGAGCAGTTCTTC
NA	TRBJ2-1	NA	TRBV11-3	CASSLGANGGVREQFF	TGTGCCAGCAGCTTAGGCGCCAACGGAGGGGTCAGGGAGCAGTTCTTC
NA	TRBJ2-1	NA	TRBV19	CASSIADFANEQFF	TGTGCCAGTAGTATAGCGGACTTCGCCAATGAGCAGTTCTTC
NA	TRBJ1-3	NA	TRBV5-1	CASSFDRASGNTIYF	TGCGCCAGCAGTTTTGACAGAGCCTCTGGAAACACCATATATTTT
TRBD1	TRBJ2-5	NA	TRBV5-1	CASRQGAQEETQYF	TGCGCCAGCAGACAGGGGGCGCAAGAAGAGACCCAGTACTTC
NA	TRBJ2-5	NA	TRBV6-5	CASSLLGETQYF	TGTGCCAGCAGTTTACTAGGAGAGACCCAGTACTTC
TRBD1	TRBJ2-3	NA	TRBV4-1	CASSHYTGTEGTDTQYF	TGCGCCAGCAGCCACTACACCGGGACAGAGGGCACAGATACGCAGTATTTT
NA	TRBJ2-5	NA	TRBV5-5	CASSLSGGDETQYF	TGTGCCAGCAGCTTGTCTGGGGGCGATGAGACCCAGTACTTC
TRBD2	TRBJ2-7	once	TRBV9	CASSGGTSGQYEQYF	TGTGCCAGCAGTGGAGGGACTAGCGGCCAATACGAGCAGTACTTC
NA	TRBJ1-1	NA	TRBV9	CASSVGPSNTEAFF	TGTGCCAGCAGCGTGGGGCCCTCGAACACTGAAGCTTTCTTT
TRBD1	TRBJ1-5	NA	TRBV6-5	CASTIDRAQPQHF	TGTGCCAGCACTATTGACAGGGCTCAGCCCCAGCATTTT
TRBD2	TRBJ2-5	NA	TRBV19	CASSIGGGVPETQYF	TGTGCCAGTAGTATCGGGGGGGGCGTCCCAGAGACCCAGTACTTC
NA	TRBJ1-1	NA	TRBV21-1	CASSKTSIVNTEAFF	TGTGCCAGCAGCAAAACTAGTATTGTTAACACTGAAGCTTTCTTT
TRBD1	TRBJ2-7	NA	TRBV7-9	CASSGTAYEQYF	TGTGCCAGCAGCGGGACAGCCTACGAGCAGTACTTC
NA	TRBJ1-2	NA	TRBV28	CASSSPSGVEGYTF	TGTGCCAGCAGTTCCCCGTCAGGGGTGGAAGGCTACACCTTC
TRBD2	TRBJ2-7	few	TRBV5-1	CASGYQPSGGVYEQYF	TGCGCCAGCGGGTACCAGCCTAGCGGAGGGGTCTACGAGCAGTACTTC
TRBD1	TRBJ2-7	NA	TRBV7-9	CASSRGQGEYEQYF	TGTGCCAGCAGCCGCGGACAGGGGGAGTACGAGCAGTACTTC
NA	TRBJ2-5	NA	TRBV18	CASSPRQQETQYF	TGTGCCAGCTCACCGAGGCAGCAAGAGACCCAGTACTTC
NA	TRBJ1-5	few	TRBV2	CASSEEGVGQPQHF	TGTGCCAGCAGTGAAGAGGGGGTTGGGCAGCCCCAGCATTTT
NA	TRBJ1-2	NA	TRBV1	CTSSQDVSGDYGYTF	TGCACCAGCAGCCAAGATGTATCGGGGGACTATGGCTACACCTTC
TRBD2	TRBJ2-3	NA	TRBV27	CASSPKLAGAGDTQYF	TGTGCCAGCAGTCCCAAGCTAGCGGGAGCGGGAGATACGCAGTATTTT
NA	TRBJ1-3	NA	TRBV5-1	CASSSMRGGGNTIYF	TGCGCCAGCAGCTCCATGCGCGGAGGGGGAAACACCATATATTTT
TRBD1	TRBJ1-4	NA	TRBV4-1	CASSQSQGAKFLVGWNEKLFF	TGCGCCAGCAGCCAAAGCCAGGGGGCAAAATTTTTAGTAGGCTGGAATGAAAAACTGTTTTTT
NA	TRBJ1-2	once	TRBV3-1/TRBV3-2	CASSQVGQRNYGYTF	TGTGCCAGCAGCCAGGTTGGACAGAGGAACTATGGCTACACCTTC
NA	TRBJ1-4	few	TRBV24-1	CATECPDTPALANEKLFF	TGTGCCACCGAATGTCCGGACACTCCAGCCCTGGCTAATGAAAAACTGTTTTTT
TRBD2	TRBJ2-3	NA	TRBV5-1	CASSFPGGEDTQYF	TGCGCCAGCAGCTTCCCGGGGGGTGAAGATACGCAGTATTTT
TRBD2	TRBJ2-3	NA	TRBV7-3	CASSRRLAGGADTQYF	TGTGCCAGCAGTCGGCGACTAGCGGGAGGGGCAGATACGCAGTATTTT
TRBD1	TRBJ1-6	NA	TRBV5-8	CASSPSGDRLSPLHF	TGTGCCAGCAGCCCCTCGGGGGACAGGCTTTCACCCCTCCACTTT
TRBD1	TRBJ2-2	NA	TRBV29-1	CSVSFYRGPTGELFF	TGCAGCGTGAGTTTTTACAGGGGGCCCACCGGGGAGCTGTTTTTT
NA	TRBJ2-7	NA	TRBV6-5	CASSLRGGDYEQYF	TGTGCCAGCAGTCTTAGGGGGGGGGACTACGAGCAGTACTTC